Below are 25 T cell receptor beta chains sequenced from a single sample in a study of T cell changes during pregnancy in multiple sclerosis. Here immunoSEQ multiplex PCR was the method, and the copy in TCRdb shows in-frame clones only, minus some. The table includes about 70,000 clones, more than 90% detected once. The sequences come from peripheral blood, collected in the second trimester of pregnancy. The source is a female donor in good health, enrolled as a control in a pregnancy study.

This sequence joins TRBV27 and TRBJ1-1, with no clear D. CDR3 length equals 13 residues. From germline, CDR1 is MNHEY and CDR2 SMNVEV (reference sequence). The ends were cut back, 3 bases at V and 1 base at J, with 6 bases in the middle. In nucleotides, the CDR3 is TGTGCCAGCAGTTTTAATAGGAACACTGAAGCTTTCTTT. Protein sequence: CASSFNRNTEAFF.

The chain uses TRBV6-1 and TRBJ2-3; TRBD2 matches 7 bases. Germline V gene data show CDR1 as MNHNS and CDR2 as SASEGT. Trimming removed 8 bases from V and 0 bases from J; junction bases left unmatched: 5. CDR3 size: 14 residues. CDR3 loop: CASLTSPSTDTQYF. Here the CDR3 DNA reads TGTGCCAGCCTGACTAGCCCCAGCACAGATACGCAGTATTTT.

The CDR3 region has the DNA TGCGCCAGCAGCCAAGATCTTCGCAATGAGCAGTTCTTC. Its translation: CASSQDLRNEQFF. The chain carries TRBV4-3 and TRBJ2-1, with D uncertain. This CDR3 contains 13 residues. Trimming left V 0 bases short and J 6 bases short, with 6 bases between. Germline loops: CDR1 LGHNA, CDR2 YSLEER.

Details on this clone: The identical CDR3 is also encoded by other nucleotide sequences in the sample. The rearrangement links TRBV18 to TRBJ2-5; 8 bases fit TRBD2. The junction had 2 bases not matched to a gene; V was cut back by 6 bases and J by 5 bases. Germline V gives CDR1 KGHSH, CDR2 LQKENI. The CDR3 is 12 amino acids. The CDR3 protein is CASSPGGETQYF. CDR3 bases: TGTGCCAGCTCCCCGGGAGGGGAGACCCAGTACTTC.

This clone was seen just once. This rearrangement joins TRBV7-9 to TRBJ1-5; 10 positions match TRBD1. The CDR3 has 16 residues. The germline gives CDR1 SEHNR, CDR2 FQNEAQ (reference sequence). V trimming: 4 bases; J trimming: 5 bases; junction bases outside the gene matches: 8. CDR3 residues: CASSSTRDRGDQPQHF. Here the CDR3 DNA reads TGTGCCAGCAGCTCAACCCGGGACAGGGGTGATCAGCCCCAGCATTTT.

V and J are TRBV4-1 and TRBJ2-7, with 7 bases identical to TRBD1. The germline CDR1 and CDR2 sequences are MGHRA and YSYEKL. This CDR3 has 17 residues. V shed 0 bases, J shed 5 bases, and the junction held 13 bases outside the gene matches. Here the CDR3 reads CASSQDRLTGHFNEQYF. Here the CDR3 DNA reads TGCGCCAGCAGCCAAGATCGCTTGACAGGGCATTTCAACGAGCAGTACTTC.

The rearrangement links TRBV25-1 to TRBJ1-1; weak D call: TRBD1 (5 bases). V lost 10 bases, J lost 4 bases, and 19 bases lay in between. This CDR3 has 14 residues. Germline V gene sequence: CDR1 MGHDK, CDR2 SYGVNS. For the CDR3, the DNA is TGTGCCACCCAAGGGGTGGGTGGTGGCACTGAAGCTTTCTTT. This translates into CATQGVGGGTEAFF.

The rearrangement joins TRBV7-9 to TRBJ2-1; no firm D call. Germline V lookup: CDR1 SEHNR, CDR2 FQNEAQ (reference sequence). V gave up 5 bases and J gave up 11 bases, with 7 bases separating them. The CDR3 has 10 amino acids. CDR3 in DNA: TGTGCCAGCAGCCCCCAGAAGCAGTTCTTC. It codes for CASSPQKQFF.

The table lists this clone with a few counts. The chain links TRBV30 to TRBJ1-1; 9 bases are shared with TRBD1. Losses at the gene ends were 2 bases for V and 0 bases for J; bases not matched to a gene: 1. The length of the CDR3 is 14 residues. CDR1 is GTSNPN and CDR2 is SVGIG in the germline V gene (reference sequence). The CDR3 bases are TGTGCCTGGAGTACAGGGGGCATGAACACTGAAGCTTTCTTT. It codes for CAWSTGGMNTEAFF.

This sequence joins TRBV7-2 and TRBJ2-3; weak D call: TRBD2 (5 bases). Germline loops: CDR1 SGHTA, CDR2 FQGNSA. Trimming removed 1 base at V and 6 bases at J, with 11 bases between. CDR3 length equals 14 residues. The CDR3: CASSLGTRGDTQYF. In nucleotides, the CDR3 is TGTGCCAGCAGCTTAGGTACTAGAGGGGATACGCAGTATTTT.

The chain combines TRBV15 with TRBJ2-5, with D unclear. CDR1 is LNHNV, CDR2 YYDKDF, per germline (reference sequence). The CDR3 has 12 residues. V was clipped by 7 bases and J by 5 bases, with 11 bases between them. The CDR3 here is CATTGVKETQYF. The CDR3 DNA reads TGTGCCACCACAGGTGTAAAGGAGACCCAGTACTTC.

J is TRBJ2-1 and V is TRBV9, with 10 positions matching TRBD1. CDR1 and CDR2 (germline): SGDLS, YYNGEE. There are 15 residues in the CDR3. Trimming removed 3 bases from V and 6 bases from J; junction bases left unmatched: 6. The CDR3 DNA sequence: TGTGCCAGCAGCGGACGACAGGGGGCGACCAATGAGCAGTTCTTC. Amino acid sequence: CASSGRQGATNEQFF. The full variable domain, completed using reference TRBV9 and TRBJ2-1, is DSGVTQTPKHLITATGQRVTLRCSPRSGDLSVYWYQQSLDQGLQFLIQYYNGEERAKGNILERFSAQQFPDLHSELNLSSLELGDSALYFCASSGRQGATNEQFFGPGTRLTVL.

CDR3 in amino acids: CASNLGQGTTEAFF. CDR3 DNA: TGTGCCAGCAACCTGGGACAGGGAACGACTGAAGCTTTCTTT. The chain couples TRBV2 to TRBJ1-1, with 9 nucleotides matching TRBD1. The germline CDR1 and CDR2 sequences are SNHLY and FYNNEI. The trim removed 7 bases at V and 5 bases at J, leaving 8 bases unmatched. This CDR3 spans 14 amino acids.

For the CDR3, the DNA is TGTGCCAGCAGTTACGCCAACAGGGGCGAGCAGTACTTC. Its protein is CASSYANRGEQYF. V gene TRBV6-6 combines with J gene TRBJ2-7; the match to TRBD1 covers 7 bases. The CDR3 is made up of 13 amino acids. V lost 2 bases and J lost 6; bases outside the gene matches: 4. Germline V gene data show CDR1 as MNHNY and CDR2 as SVGAGI (reference sequence).

This chain uses TRBV28 with TRBJ2-7; the match to TRBD2 covers 14 bases. V shed 6 bases, J shed 6 bases, and the junction held 4 bases outside the gene matches. The CDR3 is 14 amino acids. Looked up from germline, CDR1 is MDHEN and CDR2 is SYDVKM. In DNA form, the CDR3 reads TGTGCCAGCAGCGGACTAGCGGGGGGCAGCGAGCAGTACTTC. It encodes CASSGLAGGSEQYF.

This sequence joins TRBV9 and TRBJ2-3; maybe TRBD2 (6 bases). The CDR3 length is 16 residues. Germline loops: CDR1 SGDLS, CDR2 YYNGEE. Trimming pared 2 bases from V and 2 bases from J, leaving 15 bases between. The CDR3 sequence is CASSVRRGSFTDTQYF. The CDR3, as DNA: TGTGCCAGCAGCGTGAGGAGGGGTTCTTTCACAGATACGCAGTATTTT.

The chain links TRBV15 to TRBJ1-6; D is possibly TRBD1 (6 bases). CDR3 length: 14 residues. The V end lost 0 bases, the J end lost 7 bases, and 7 bases lay between the germline ends. Germline V CDR1 and CDR2: LNHNV, YYDKDF (reference sequence). CDR3 loop: CATSRDRGNSPLHF. The CDR3 nucleotides are TGTGCCACCAGCAGAGATAGGGGGAATTCACCCCTCCACTTT.

The J gene is TRBJ1-3, the V gene TRBV4-1; the D is unclear. Trimming shortened V by 0 bases and J by 4 bases, and 10 bases separated the two germline ends. CDR1 and CDR2 from the germline V gene are MGHRA and YSYEKL. CDR3 size: 15 residues. This CDR3 reads CASSQDPGSGNTIYF. In nucleotides, the CDR3 is TGCGCCAGCAGCCAAGATCCGGGATCGGGAAACACCATATATTTT.

This sequence joins TRBV9 and TRBJ2-2, with D hard to call. CDR3 length equals 16 residues. Germline V gene sequence: CDR1 SGDLS, CDR2 YYNGEE. The V gene lost 0 bases and the J gene lost 6 bases, with 15 bases spanning the gap. The CDR3 reads CASSVDDSLVAGELFF. Here the CDR3 DNA reads TGTGCCAGCAGCGTAGATGATAGCTTAGTCGCCGGGGAGCTGTTTTTT.

The gene calls are TRBV7-6 and TRBJ2-7, with 7 bases that match TRBD1. The CDR3 spans 15 residues. Germline CDR1 SGHVS, CDR2 FNYEAQ. Unmatched junction bases numbered 6, after V lost 4 bases and J lost 0 bases. The DNA for the CDR3 is TGTGCCAGCAGCTGGGAGAGGGGGCCCTCCTACGAGCAGTACTTC. The encoded protein is CASSWERGPSYEQYF.

The chain is built from TRBV11-2 and TRBJ2-2, with D hard to call. Trimming took 1 base from V and 8 from J, leaving 14 bases between them. Germline V gene lookup returns CDR1 SGHAT and CDR2 FQNNGV. This CDR3 comprises 15 residues. CDR3 in amino acids: CASSLGSAWRGELFF. Here the CDR3 DNA reads TGTGCCAGCAGCTTAGGGTCTGCGTGGCGGGGGGAGCTGTTTTTT.

V gene TRBV5-1 combines with J gene TRBJ1-6; D gene unclear. Looked up from germline, CDR1 is SGHRS and CDR2 is YFSETQ. CDR3 length equals 15 residues. Trimming took 0 bases from V and 7 from J, leaving 11 bases between them. The CDR3 reads CASSLGSKENSPLHF. CDR3 coding DNA: TGCGCCAGCAGCTTGGGGTCGAAGGAGAATTCACCCCTCCACTTT.

V and J are TRBV5-1 and TRBJ2-5; maybe TRBD2 (5 bases). Between the trimmed V and J ends, which lost 2 bases and 5 bases, there was a span of 7 bases. The CDR3 consists of 12 residues. Per germline, CDR1 SGHRS and CDR2 YFSETQ. The CDR3 DNA is TGCGCCAGCAGCTTCCCGGGGGAGACCCAGTACTTC. As protein: CASSFPGETQYF.

The V gene is TRBV19, the J gene TRBJ1-4, with 9 bases fitting TRBD1. This CDR3 region has 13 residues. The germline V gene has CDR1 LNHDA and CDR2 SQIVND (reference sequence). The V segment lost 7 bases and the J segment 8 bases; nucleotides outside the gene matches: 5. This CDR3 reads CASTGTGLEKLFF. The CDR3 DNA is TGTGCCAGTACCGGGACAGGGTTGGAAAAACTGTTTTTT.

This chain joins TRBV4-3 and TRBJ2-3; TRBD1 agrees at 7 bases. Trimming at V came to 4 bases and at J to 2 bases, leaving 9 bases not matched to a gene. The CDR3 runs to 16 residues. Germline V gene data show CDR1 as LGHNA and CDR2 as YSLEER. CDR3 DNA: TGCGCCAGCAGCCCAAGCCGGGACAGCCACACAGATACGCAGTATTTT. It is translated as CASSPSRDSHTDTQYF.